This T cell receptor (beta chain) stems from a study of blood T cell repertoires in COVID-19. Study details: Spain, Italy and the United States supplied samples that represented acute and convalescent COVID-19. From T cells, B-cell-depleted T cells, or PBMCs came the material, which was cDNA or gDNA.

Per the authors' pipeline: Quantification of nucleated cells was approximated via reference gene primer amplification. Sequencing was performed with immunoSEQ multiplex PCR; in TCRdb, only in-frame clones are kept and a portion is missing. The V and J calls and clone size are taken from that table; D and trimming were inferred from the DNA. This sample carries some 250,000 clones, roughly 88% of them seen once, and the ten largest clones take 27%. The V gene's germline CDR1 is SGDLS and CDR2 YYNGEE. V lost 4 bases to trimming and J lost 5 bases, with 10 bases between them. The CDR3 has 13 residues. The TCR was taken from a man in his forties with acute or convalescent COVID-19. The sequenced sample was peripheral blood. The V and J genes are TRBV9 and TRBJ2-1, with D possibly matching TRBD1 (6 bases). CDR3 in amino acids: CASSPRGDNEQFF. CDR3 nucleotides: TGTGCCAGCAGCCCCAGGGGCGACAATGAGCAGTTCTTC.